These 16 T cell receptor beta chains were all obtained from the same sample, sequenced in a study of T cells after yellow fever vaccination. Each CDR3 protein is one row after TCRdb ran MiXCR on the 5' RACE reads. The sample lists around 320,000 distinct CDR3 sequences, roughly 9% occurring once. This sample comprised CD4+ T cells sorted from PBMCs, obtained 5 days after the yellow fever booster vaccination. The receptors here all came from a young man who received the YFV17D yellow fever vaccine.

The chain joins TRBV9 to TRBJ1-3, with D perhaps TRBD1 (5 bases). Looked up from germline, CDR1 is SGDLS and CDR2 is YYNGEE. Trimming pared 5 bases from V and 2 bases from J, leaving 14 bases between. The CDR3 is 15 amino acids. CDR3 sequence (DNA): TGTGCCAGCAGTCGGGACGGCTCTACTGGAAACACCATATATTTT. It encodes CASSRDGSTGNTIYF.

The J gene is TRBJ2-4, the V gene TRBV6-2 or TRBV6-3; tentatively, D is TRBD1 (6 bases). This CDR3 is 15 amino acids long. Germline V gene sequence: CDR1 MNHEY, CDR2 SVGEGT. V lost 9 bases and J lost 0, with 15 bases in between. CDR3 sequence (DNA): TGTGCCAGTAGACAGGATTTCGAAGCCAAAAACATTCAGTACTTC. Its translation is CASRQDFEAKNIQYF.

V and J are TRBV20-1 and TRBJ2-1, with 11 nucleotides matching TRBD2. The CDR3 runs 13 residues. Germline-derived CDR1 and CDR2 are DFQATT and SNEGSKA (reference sequence). CDR3 sequence reads: CRSTSGGYNEQFF. The CDR3 DNA is TGCAGATCTACTAGCGGGGGATACAATGAGCAGTTCTTC.

The chain carries TRBV7-6 and TRBJ2-2, with 7 bases matching TRBD1. The CDR3 has 16 residues. J was trimmed by 6 bases and V by 1 base; bases with no gene match: 8. Germline-derived CDR1 and CDR2 are SGHVS and FNYEAQ. The CDR3 region is CASSLGQGLNAGELFF. The CDR3 DNA follows: TGTGCCAGCAGCTTAGGACAGGGTCTAAACGCCGGGGAGCTGTTTTTT.

This clonotype was found a few times. V and J are TRBV20-1 and TRBJ2-7; D is unclear. CDR1 and CDR2 from the germline V gene are DFQATT and SNEGSKA (reference sequence). This CDR3 comprises 14 residues. The V end was cut by 2 bases, the J end by 6 bases, with 17 bases between. The CDR3 loop reads CSARSIGQWGEQYF. In DNA form, the CDR3 reads TGCAGTGCTAGAAGTATAGGCCAGTGGGGCGAGCAGTACTTC.

This clonotype was observed at least ten times. The chain uses TRBV30 and TRBJ2-7; unclear D gene. This CDR3 comprises 12 residues. CDR1 GTSNPN and CDR2 SVGIG come from the germline V gene (reference sequence). The V gene lost 2 bases and the J gene lost 10 bases, with 15 bases spanning the gap. The CDR3 region is CAWSPGFWGQYF. The CDR3, as DNA: TGTGCCTGGAGTCCCGGGTTTTGGGGACAGTACTTC.

This clonotype occurred a few times. This chain joins TRBV20-1 and TRBJ2-3; maybe TRBD2 (6 bases). This CDR3 has 15 residues. Per germline, CDR1 DFQATT and CDR2 SNEGSKA (reference sequence). Trimming took off 6 bases at V and 0 bases at J, with 16 bases between the two ends. The CDR3 reads CSAPAKRASTDTQYF. The DNA of the CDR3 is TGCAGTGCCCCCGCGAAGCGGGCTAGCACAGATACGCAGTATTTT.

The V gene is TRBV18, the J gene TRBJ2-3, with D possibly matching TRBD1 (5 bases). Trimming removed 0 bases from V and 4 bases from J, with 8 bases in between. This CDR3 is 14 amino acids long. In germline, CDR1 is KGHSH, CDR2 LQKENI. The CDR3 region is CASSPPQDPDTQYF. CDR3 coding DNA: TGTGCCAGCTCACCACCACAGGACCCAGATACGCAGTATTTT.

This clonotype was found a few times. The chain joins TRBV3-1 to TRBJ1-5; the match to TRBD1 covers 7 bases. This CDR3 has 15 amino acids. The V gene's germline CDR1 is LGHDT and CDR2 YNNKEL (reference sequence). Trimming removed 3 bases from V and 5 bases from J; junction bases left unmatched: 7. The CDR3 loop reads CASSHGDRPYQPQHF. The CDR3 DNA reads TGTGCCAGCAGCCATGGGGACAGACCGTATCAGCCCCAGCATTTT.

The gene calls are TRBV13 and TRBJ1-1; 8 bases are a match to TRBD1. Germline lookup yields CDR1 PRHDT and CDR2 FYEKMQ (reference sequence). The CDR3 covers 13 residues. Unmatched junction bases numbered 10, after V lost 5 bases and J lost 11 bases. The CDR3 sequence is CASSAGQGGRAFF. CDR3 bases: TGTGCCAGCAGCGCCGGACAGGGAGGGAGGGCTTTCTTT.

Many counts were recorded for this clonotype. The CDR3 region has the DNA TGCGCCAGCAGCCAAGAACCCCAGGACACAGATACGCAGTATTTT. This translates into CASSQEPQDTDTQYF. V is TRBV4-3 and J is TRBJ2-3, with D hard to call. There are 15 residues in the CDR3. Trimming stripped 0 bases from V and 2 bases from J, with 9 bases between. Germline-derived CDR1 and CDR2 are LGHNA and YSLEER.

This clonotype occurred a few times. The gene calls are TRBV7-7 and TRBJ2-5; 8 positions match TRBD2. The CDR3 has 15 residues. Germline-derived CDR1 and CDR2 are SSHAT and FNYEAQ (reference sequence). Losses at the gene ends were 5 bases for V and 7 bases for J; bases not matched to a gene: 12. CDR3: CASSPRAGDRGTQYF. The CDR3 region has the DNA TGTGCCAGCAGCCCCCGAGCGGGGGACCGTGGGACCCAGTACTTC. Variable domain in full (rest from reference TRBV7-7 and TRBJ2-5): GAGVSQSPRYKVTKRGQDVTLRCDPISSHATLYWYQQALGQGPEFLTYFNYEAQPDKSGLPSDRFSAERPEGSISTLTIQRTEQRDSAMYRCASSPRAGDRGTQYFGPGTRLLVL.

This clonotype occurred many times. J is TRBJ1-1 and V is TRBV7-9; D gene uncertain. CDR3 length equals 12 residues. Germline CDR1 SEHNR, CDR2 FQNEAQ (reference sequence). Trimming left V 1 base short and J 7 bases short, with 7 bases between. The CDR3 bases are TGTGCCAGCAGCTTAGATCGTGGTGAAGCTTTCTTT. It is translated as CASSLDRGEAFF.

This clonotype was found a few times. The CDR3 protein is CSVAPRTGVEKLFF. The CDR3, as DNA: TGCAGCGTTGCCCCCCGGACAGGGGTTGAAAAACTGTTTTTT. The V call is TRBV29-1, the J call TRBJ1-4; 9 bases line up with TRBD1. The germline gives CDR1 SQVTM, CDR2 ANQGSEA. The CDR3 runs to 14 residues. After removal of 4 bases from V and 7 bases from J, the junction contained 7 bases not matched to a gene.

This chain connects TRBV20-1 to TRBJ2-6; D is unresolved. This CDR3 is 15 amino acids long. V shed 3 bases and J shed 1 base, with 10 bases lying between them. Germline-derived CDR1 and CDR2 are DFQATT and SNEGSKA (reference sequence). CDR3: CSASPISSGANVLTF. CDR3 nucleotides: TGCAGTGCTAGTCCCATTTCTTCTGGGGCCAACGTCCTGACTTTC.

The table lists this clonotype with a few counts. This chain joins TRBV7-9 and TRBJ2-1, with 7 positions matching TRBD2. The CDR3 spans 13 residues. V was pared by 1 base and J by 7 bases, with 1 base of the junction left unmatched. CDR1 is SEHNR, CDR2 FQNEAQ, per germline (reference sequence). CDR3 region: CASSLEAGNEQFF. The CDR3, as DNA: TGTGCCAGCAGCTTAGAAGCGGGGAATGAGCAGTTCTTC.